Sequencing of this TCR beta chain was carried out in a study of OX40 agonist ivuxolimab in advanced cancers. On the study more broadly: Every 2 weeks, ivuxolimab was infused into the patients intravenously at between 0.01 and 10 mg/kg. Of the patients, three showed partial responses, one with hepatocellular carcinoma and two with cutaneous melanoma.

The CDR3 is 13 amino acids. The J segment lost 5 bases and the V segment lost 8 bases, leaving 8 bases of the junction unmatched. Per the germline V gene, CDR1 is LNHDA and CDR2 is SQIVND (reference sequence). Produced via immunoSEQ multiplex PCR; TCRdb's table is partial and in-frame only. Here the sample spans more than 65,000 clones, under 95% being singletons. This clonotype was sampled from an adult with an advanced solid tumor such as melanoma, head and neck, liver or kidney cancer. The gene calls are TRBV19 and TRBJ2-5; TRBD1 agrees at 7 bases. The sample in question was CD4+ or CD8+ T cells sorted from blood, obtained in a trial of the OX40 agonist ivuxolimab. The CDR3 sequence is CASGTQGVETQYF. The CDR3 DNA reads as TGTGCCAGTGGCACCCAGGGGGTTGAGACCCAGTACTTC.